The clone carrying this T cell receptor beta chain was seen a handful of times. The antigen is unknown. Germline loops: CDR1 SEHNR, CDR2 FQNEAQ (reference sequence). Trimming cost V 6 bases and J 3 bases; bases outside gene matches: 7. This CDR3 is built from 16 residues. TCRdb re-called the 5' RACE reads with MiXCR, one entry per CDR3 protein. The table has 200,000 to 300,000 distinct CDR3 sequences, over 15% seen once. The sample comes from a study of T-cell memory formation after mild COVID-19. Study as a whole: The TCR clusters were mostly specific to one donor.

Study outcomes and limitations: Cross-reactive memory seemingly joined, as some responding clones were found in pre-infection memory.

V usage is TRBV7-9 and J usage is TRBJ2-1; 11 bases match TRBD2. This receptor was identified in a man aged 18 to 29 who had mild COVID-19 (a few samples of this study predate the infection). Cell type and time point are not known. Source material: PBMCs or a T cell subset sorted from them (not recorded which). The DNA of the CDR3 is TGTGCCAGCAGTTCGACTAGCGGGGATAACTACAATGAGCAGTTCTTC. Its protein product is CASSSTSGDNYNEQFF.